Below are 32 T cell receptor beta chains sequenced from a single sample in a study of CD8+CD57+ T cells in acquired aplastic anemia. TCR beta VDJ and CDR3 profiles were obtained from a genomic DNA template. TCRdb re-derived calls from the reads in MiXCR, one entry per CDR3 protein. Of 60,000 or so distinct CDR3 sequences in the sample, around 50% were seen once. The sample consisted of sorted CD4+, CD8+, or CD8+CD57+ T cells (not recorded which) from PBMCs. The receptors derive from a human donor in good health, serving as a control.

This clonotype was observed at least ten times. The gene calls are TRBV5-1 and TRBJ2-1, with TRBD2 as a possible D gene (6 bases). CDR1 SGHRS and CDR2 YFSETQ come from the germline V gene. V lost 3 bases, J lost 0 bases, and 7 bases lay in between. CDR3 length equals 14 residues. CDR3 in amino acids: CASSSGGSYNEQFF. In nucleotides, the CDR3 is TGCGCCAGCAGCTCCGGGGGCTCCTACAATGAGCAGTTCTTC.

The chain carries TRBV15 and TRBJ1-4; D is uncertain. Trimming removed 4 bases from V and 4 bases from J, with 13 bases in between. The CDR3 is made up of 15 amino acids. The germline V gene has CDR1 LNHNV and CDR2 YYDKDF (reference sequence). The CDR3 DNA sequence: TGTGCCACCAGCACCCGCGGGGTCCTTAATGAAAAACTGTTTTTT. Translated: CATSTRGVLNEKLFF.

The chain employs TRBV5-5 and TRBJ2-5, with 7 bases fitting TRBD1. CDR1 is SGHKS, CDR2 YYEKEE, per germline (reference sequence). This CDR3 contains 16 residues. After removal of 0 bases from V and 2 bases from J, the junction contained 7 bases not matched to a gene. The CDR3 region has the DNA TGTGCCAGCAGCTTGGCACCCGGACAGGAACAAGAGACCCAGTACTTC. It is translated as CASSLAPGQEQETQYF.

Ten or more counts support this clonotype. This chain uses TRBV6-1 with TRBJ1-1; TRBD1 aligns across 9 bases. CDR3 length: 15 residues. CDR1 and CDR2 from the germline V gene are MNHNS and SASEGT. V was clipped by 6 bases and J by 5 bases; unmatched bases: 10. The CDR3 reads CASSRNRGRGTEAFF. CDR3 sequence (DNA): TGTGCCAGCAGCCGTAACAGGGGGCGAGGGACTGAAGCTTTCTTT.

The chain recombines TRBV6-2 or TRBV6-3 with TRBJ1-4; 7 bases line up with TRBD1. Germline lookup yields CDR1 MNHEY and CDR2 SVGEGT. This CDR3 spans 18 amino acids. V lost 2 bases and J lost 0; bases outside the gene matches: 9. The CDR3 is CASSYDRVRDATNEKLFF. The CDR3 nucleotides are TGTGCCAGCAGTTACGACAGGGTGAGGGATGCAACTAATGAAAAACTGTTTTTT.

This clonotype was observed at least ten times. This chain links TRBV6-1 with TRBJ1-2; D gene unclear. CDR1 and CDR2 from the germline V gene are MNHNS and SASEGT. The CDR3 loop spans 13 amino acids. V gave up 5 bases and J gave up 0 bases, with 7 bases separating them. CDR3 DNA sequence: TGTGCCAGCAGTCCCGGGCCTAACTATGGCTACACCTTC. Translation: CASSPGPNYGYTF.

The J gene is TRBJ1-1, the V gene TRBV29-1; a possible D gene is TRBD1 (5 bases). This CDR3 comprises 12 residues. In germline, CDR1 is SQVTM, CDR2 ANQGSEA. V dropped 4 bases and J dropped 6 bases, with 12 bases sitting between them. Here the CDR3 DNA reads TGCAGCGTTGCTCAGGGACGAGCTGAAGCTTTCTTT. It translates to CSVAQGRAEAFF.

The chain links TRBV3-1 to TRBJ1-1; D is possibly TRBD1 (6 bases). Germline CDR1 is LGHDT and CDR2 is YNNKEL (reference sequence). Trimming pared 4 bases from V and 7 bases from J, leaving 22 bases between. The CDR3 consists of 16 residues. DNA for the CDR3: TGTGCCAGCAGCCCGAGACAGGTGAATAAGGGGTTTGAAGCTTTCTTT. This translates into CASSPRQVNKGFEAFF.

The rearrangement links TRBV7-8 to TRBJ1-1, with D maybe TRBD1 (6 bases). The CDR3 runs to 15 residues. Germline V gene lookup returns CDR1 SGHVS and CDR2 FQNEAQ. V shed 3 bases and J shed 3 bases, with 14 bases lying between them. CDR3 nucleotides: TGTGCCAGCAGCTTTGGGGGAGGGGGGGACACTGAAGCTTTCTTT. Its protein is CASSFGGGGDTEAFF.

The rearrangement joins TRBV24-1 to TRBJ2-7, with 8 bases matching TRBD2. The CDR3 is 16 amino acids. Looked up from germline, CDR1 is KGHDR and CDR2 is SFDVKD. After removal of 6 bases from V and 2 bases from J, the junction contained 11 bases not matched to a gene. This CDR3 is CATSSISGLGTYEQYF. The CDR3 DNA reads as TGTGCCACCAGTAGTATATCGGGACTAGGAACCTACGAGCAGTACTTC.

This clonotype was seen ten or more times. This chain links TRBV28 with TRBJ2-7; TRBD1 matches 11 bases. The CDR3 length is 14 residues. The J segment lost 7 bases and the V segment lost 8 bases, leaving 10 bases of the junction unmatched. Germline V lookup: CDR1 MDHEN, CDR2 SYDVKM. The CDR3 DNA follows: TGTGCCAGCTTATTGCGGACAGGGGGCCGGGAGCAGTACTTC. Amino acids: CASLLRTGGREQYF.

CDR3 coding DNA: TGCAGTGCTTTGCACAAACTAGCGGGCGTTAATGAGCAGTTCTTC. Translating it yields CSALHKLAGVNEQFF. This chain connects TRBV20-1 to TRBJ2-1, with TRBD2 matching over 9 bases. There are 15 residues in the CDR3. J was trimmed by 7 bases and V by 5 bases; bases with no gene match: 12. Germline loops: CDR1 DFQATT, CDR2 SNEGSKA (reference sequence).

The chain joins TRBV5-5 to TRBJ2-7; 9 bases map to TRBD2. The V segment lost 2 bases and the J segment 2 bases; nucleotides outside the gene matches: 2. The CDR3 sequence is 14 residues long. The germline gives CDR1 SGHKS, CDR2 YYEKEE (reference sequence). The CDR3 DNA is TGTGCCAGCAGCTTTGGGACTAGCCCCTACGAGCAGTACGTC. Amino acids: CASSFGTSPYEQYV.

The CDR3 loop is CATSDPLEEQYF. The DNA of the CDR3 is TGTGCCACCAGTGACCCCTTGGAGGAGCAGTACTTC. The chain carries TRBV24-1 and TRBJ2-7; D uncertain. V lost 4 bases and J 7 bases, leaving 10 bases between the germline ends. CDR1 and CDR2 (germline): KGHDR, SFDVKD. This CDR3 contains 12 residues.

Judged by abundance, this clonotype is medium-sized. The chain has TRBV29-1 and TRBJ2-7; 7 bases agree with TRBD1. This CDR3 contains 12 residues. The germline V gene has CDR1 SQVTM and CDR2 ANQGSEA. The junction had 7 bases not matched to a gene; V was cut back by 7 bases and J by 4 bases. CDR3 sequence: CSGRDSPYEQYF. CDR3 sequence (DNA): TGCAGCGGCCGGGACAGTCCTTACGAGCAGTACTTC.

The J gene is TRBJ1-1, the V gene TRBV29-1, with TRBD1 matching over 7 bases. From germline, CDR1 is SQVTM and CDR2 ANQGSEA. After removal of 4 bases from V and 4 bases from J, the junction contained 6 bases not matched to a gene. This CDR3 has 13 residues. CDR3 in DNA: TGCAGCGTTGTTACAGGGGAGTTCACTGAAGCTTTCTTT. Its protein is CSVVTGEFTEAFF.

This clonotype came up many times. As DNA, the CDR3 is TGTGCCAGCAGCGTGGAATGGGCCGGCTCCTACAATGAGCAGTTCTTC. Amino acids: CASSVEWAGSYNEQFF. The chain is built from TRBV9 and TRBJ2-1; D is ambiguous. The CDR3 covers 16 residues. Trimming stripped 2 bases from V and 0 bases from J, with 12 bases between. CDR1 is SGDLS, CDR2 YYNGEE, per germline. The full variable domain, with the rest looked up from reference TRBV9 and TRBJ2-1, is DSGVTQTPKHLITATGQRVTLRCSPRSGDLSVYWYQQSLDQGLQFLIQYYNGEERAKGNILERFSAQQFPDLHSELNLSSLELGDSALYFCASSVEWAGSYNEQFFGPGTRLTVL.

The chain joins TRBV2 to TRBJ2-5, with a possible D match to TRBD2 (5 bases). The CDR3 is 11 amino acids. The V gene lost 7 bases and the J gene lost 4 bases, with 7 bases spanning the gap. Germline V gene lookup returns CDR1 SNHLY and CDR2 FYNNEI. The CDR3 nucleotides read TGTGCCAGCACACGGGGAGAGACCCAGTACTTC. Its protein product is CASTRGETQYF. The variable domain in full, completed from reference TRBV2 and TRBJ2-5, reads EPEVTQTPSHQVTQMGQEVILRCVPISNHLYFYWYRQILGQKVEFLVSFYNNEISEKSEIFDDQFSVERPDGSNFTLKIRSTKLEDSAMYFCASTRGETQYFGPGTRLLVL.

The chain joins TRBV29-1 to TRBJ1-1; no clear D gene. Germline CDR1 and CDR2: SQVTM and ANQGSEA. Trimming pared 6 bases from V and 4 bases from J, leaving 12 bases between. The CDR3 consists of 12 residues. The CDR3 protein is CSVRAGSTEAFF. The CDR3 nucleotides are TGCAGCGTCCGGGCGGGGAGCACTGAAGCTTTCTTT.

The sample holds one count of this clonotype. The J gene is TRBJ2-7, the V gene TRBV20-1, with 7 bases matching TRBD1. There are 16 residues in the CDR3. Germline lookup yields CDR1 DFQATT and CDR2 SNEGSKA (reference sequence). J was trimmed by 5 bases and V by 5 bases; bases with no gene match: 18. As DNA, the CDR3 is TGCAGTGCTGTCCCAGCCAGCAGTGCGACAGGGCACGAGCAGTACTTC. Translation: CSAVPASSATGHEQYF.

In DNA form, the CDR3 reads TGCGCCAGCAGTGAGTTGTCCAGCTCCTACGAGCAGTACTTC. It translates to CASSELSSSYEQYF. The chain employs TRBV10-1 and TRBJ2-7; D uncertain. Trimming shortened V by 1 base and J by 0 bases, and 7 bases separated the two germline ends. The CDR3 is 14 residues long. The germline V gene encodes CDR1 WNHNN and CDR2 SYGVQD (reference sequence).

This clonotype was seen only once. This chain joins TRBV10-3 and TRBJ2-7; D possibly uses TRBD1 or TRBD2 (5 bases each). Deletions cut 4 bases from V and 6 bases from J, with 19 bases between. This CDR3 comprises 15 residues. In germline, CDR1 is ENHRY, CDR2 SYGVKD. The CDR3 reads CAISARARGAPEQYF. As DNA, the CDR3 is TGTGCCATCAGTGCTAGGGCTAGAGGGGCGCCCGAGCAGTACTTC.

This clonotype was seen ten or more times. The chain carries TRBV19 and TRBJ1-3; D gene unclear. The CDR3 length is 15 residues. Germline assignment: CDR1 LNHDA and CDR2 SQIVND (reference sequence). V was pared by 3 bases and J by 7 bases, with 16 bases between. CDR3 in DNA: TGTGCCAGTAGTATCTCTCCGGGGAACGGGAACACCATATATTTT. It specifies CASSISPGNGNTIYF. The full variable domain, rest sourced from reference TRBV19 and TRBJ1-3, is DGGITQSPKYLFRKEGQNVTLSCEQNLNHDAMYWYRQDPGQGLRLIYYSQIVNDFQKGDIAEGYSVSREKKESFPLTVTSAQKNPTAFYLCASSISPGNGNTIYFGEGSWLTVV.

The V gene is TRBV20-1, the J gene TRBJ2-1, with 7 bases fitting TRBD2. This CDR3 is built from 13 residues. CDR1 and CDR2 from the germline V gene are DFQATT and SNEGSKA (reference sequence). V lost 7 bases, J lost 6 bases, and 9 bases stayed unmatched. The CDR3: CSVSGRAVNEQFF. CDR3 in DNA: TGCAGTGTATCTGGGAGGGCCGTCAATGAGCAGTTCTTC.

A few counts support this clonotype. The chain recombines TRBV11-2 with TRBJ2-4; D remains ambiguous. CDR1 and CDR2 from the germline V gene are SGHAT and FQNNGV. Trimming left V 4 bases short and J 0 bases short, with 16 bases between. This CDR3 contains 17 residues. For the CDR3, the DNA is TGTGCCAGCAGCTCCCCCTTCCAGCTTCTAGCCAAAAACATTCAGTACTTC. This gives the protein CASSSPFQLLAKNIQYF. The whole variable domain, filled in from reference TRBV11-2 and TRBJ2-4, reads EAGVAQSPRYKIIEKRQSVAFWCNPISGHATLYWYQQILGQGPKLLIQFQNNGVVDDSQLPKDRFSAERLKGVDSTLKIQPAKLEDSAVYLCASSSPFQLLAKNIQYFGAGTRLSVL.

This clonotype was observed a few times. J is TRBJ1-1 and V is TRBV29-1; 8 bases line up with TRBD1. The length of the CDR3 is 14 residues. The trim removed 6 bases at V and 5 bases at J, leaving 11 bases unmatched. Germline CDR1 and CDR2: SQVTM and ANQGSEA. The CDR3 loop reads CSVETGARGTEAFF. Written as DNA, the CDR3 is TGCAGCGTAGAGACAGGGGCTCGAGGGACTGAAGCTTTCTTT.

The V and J genes are TRBV19 and TRBJ1-1, with D possibly being TRBD1 (5 bases). This CDR3 comprises 15 residues. Germline CDR1 is LNHDA and CDR2 is SQIVND (reference sequence). The V end was cut by 1 base, the J end by 0 bases, with 9 bases between. The CDR3, as DNA: TGTGCCAGTAGTATAGGACCGGGGCTGAACACTGAAGCTTTCTTT. This encodes CASSIGPGLNTEAFF.

This clonotype was found a few times. The rearrangement uses TRBV15 and TRBJ2-1; 10 nucleotides agree with TRBD2. The germline V gene has CDR1 LNHNV and CDR2 YYDKDF (reference sequence). The V and J ends lost 0 bases and 6 bases, in that order; junction bases with no gene match: 14. The CDR3 spans 19 residues. The CDR3 nucleotides are TGTGCCACCAGCAGAGAAGGTCGCTCTAGGACTAGCGGATCCAATGAGCAGTTCTTC. Translated, it gives CATSREGRSRTSGSNEQFF.

This clonotype was counted ten times or more. The chain combines TRBV19 with TRBJ2-2; D possibly corresponds to TRBD2 (5 bases). There are 13 residues in the CDR3. In germline, CDR1 is LNHDA, CDR2 SQIVND (reference sequence). The germline V and J ends were trimmed by 4 bases and 6 bases, with 9 bases remaining between them. The CDR3 DNA is TGTGCCAGTAGTAGACTATTTTCCGGGGAGCTGTTTTTT. Amino acids: CASSRLFSGELFF.

The sample holds many counts of this clonotype. This rearrangement joins TRBV15 to TRBJ2-7, with 10 nucleotides matching TRBD1. Germline CDR1 LNHNV, CDR2 YYDKDF (reference sequence). This CDR3 has 15 residues. V lost 1 base and J lost 0; bases outside the gene matches: 0. This CDR3 reads CATSRGTGGSYEQYF. The CDR3 coding sequence is TGTGCCACCAGCAGAGGGACAGGGGGCTCCTACGAGCAGTACTTC.

The table lists this clonotype with many counts. The chain couples TRBV6-5 to TRBJ1-5; TRBD1 agrees at 7 bases. The CDR3 has 17 residues. Per germline, CDR1 MNHEY and CDR2 SVGAGI. V lost 0 bases, J lost 3 bases, and 8 bases stayed unmatched. The CDR3 nucleotides are TGTGCCAGCAGTTACTCGAAGGGGGCATCGGACAATCAGCCCCAGCATTTT. It codes for CASSYSKGASDNQPQHF.

This clonotype was seen repeatedly, ten times or more. The chain recombines TRBV18 with TRBJ2-1; possibly TRBD1 for D (5 bases). The V gene's germline CDR1 is KGHSH and CDR2 LQKENI. The CDR3 runs to 13 residues. Trimming stripped 7 bases from V and 2 bases from J, with 9 bases between. This CDR3 reads CASYDSAYNEQFF. The CDR3 coding sequence is TGTGCCAGCTACGACAGTGCCTACAATGAGCAGTTCTTC.